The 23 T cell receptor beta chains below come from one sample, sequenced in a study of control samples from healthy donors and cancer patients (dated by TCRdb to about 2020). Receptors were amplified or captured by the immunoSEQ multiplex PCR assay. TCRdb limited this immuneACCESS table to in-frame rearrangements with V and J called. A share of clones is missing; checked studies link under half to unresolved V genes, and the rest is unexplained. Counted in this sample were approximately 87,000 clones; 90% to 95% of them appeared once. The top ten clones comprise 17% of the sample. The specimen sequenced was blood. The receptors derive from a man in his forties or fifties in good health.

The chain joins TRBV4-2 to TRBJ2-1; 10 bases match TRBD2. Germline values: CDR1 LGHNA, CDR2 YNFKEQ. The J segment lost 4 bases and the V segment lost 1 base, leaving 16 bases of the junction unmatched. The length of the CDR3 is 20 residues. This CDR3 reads CASSQVILNPSGGPYNEQFF. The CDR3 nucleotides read TGTGCCAGCAGCCAAGTTATCCTCAATCCTAGCGGGGGTCCATACAATGAGCAGTTCTTC.

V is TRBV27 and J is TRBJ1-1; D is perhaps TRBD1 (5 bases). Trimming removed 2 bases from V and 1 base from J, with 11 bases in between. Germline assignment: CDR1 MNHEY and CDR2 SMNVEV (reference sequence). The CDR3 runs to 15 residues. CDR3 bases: TGTGCCAGCAGTTTAGCGGGGGGGAGGAACACTGAAGCTTTCTTT. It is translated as CASSLAGGRNTEAFF.

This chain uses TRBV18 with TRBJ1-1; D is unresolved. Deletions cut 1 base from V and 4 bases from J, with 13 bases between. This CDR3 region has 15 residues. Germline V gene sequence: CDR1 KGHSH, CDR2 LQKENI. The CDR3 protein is CASSPRTDARTEAFF. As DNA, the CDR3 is TGTGCCAGCTCACCACGAACCGACGCCCGCACTGAAGCTTTCTTT.

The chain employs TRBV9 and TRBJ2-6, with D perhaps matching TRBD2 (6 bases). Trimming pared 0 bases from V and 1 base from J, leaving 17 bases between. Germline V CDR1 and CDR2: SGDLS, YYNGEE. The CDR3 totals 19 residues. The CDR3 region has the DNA TGTGCCAGCAGCGTAGAGGGGAAGGAGGGGAGGTCTGGGGCCAACGTCCTGACTTTC. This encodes CASSVEGKEGRSGANVLTF.

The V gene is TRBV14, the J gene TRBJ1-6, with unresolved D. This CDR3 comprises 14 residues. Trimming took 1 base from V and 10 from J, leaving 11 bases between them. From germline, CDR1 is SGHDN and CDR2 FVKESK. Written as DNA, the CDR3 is TGTGCCAGCAGCCAAGCCCGCGGGAGATCACCCCTCCACTTT. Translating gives CASSQARGRSPLHF.

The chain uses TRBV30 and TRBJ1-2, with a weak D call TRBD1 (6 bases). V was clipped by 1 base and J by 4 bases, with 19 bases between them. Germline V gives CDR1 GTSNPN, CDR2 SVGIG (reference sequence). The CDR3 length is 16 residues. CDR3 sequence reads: CAWSAPTGLGSYGYTF. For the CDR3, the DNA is TGTGCCTGGAGTGCCCCAACAGGGCTTGGGAGCTATGGCTACACCTTC. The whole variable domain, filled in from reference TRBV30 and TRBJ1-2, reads SQTIHQWPATLVQPVGSPLSLECTVEGTSNPNLYWYRQAAGRGLQLLFYSVGIGQISSEVPQNLSASRPQDRQFILSSKKLLLSDSGFYLCAWSAPTGLGSYGYTFGSGTRLTVV.

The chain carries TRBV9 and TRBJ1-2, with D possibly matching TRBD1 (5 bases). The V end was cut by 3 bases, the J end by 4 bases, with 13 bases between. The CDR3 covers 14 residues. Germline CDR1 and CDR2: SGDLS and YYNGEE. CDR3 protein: CASSGGTATYGYTF. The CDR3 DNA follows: TGTGCCAGCAGCGGCGGGACGGCAACCTATGGCTACACCTTC. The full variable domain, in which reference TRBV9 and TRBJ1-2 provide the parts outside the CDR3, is DSGVTQTPKHLITATGQRVTLRCSPRSGDLSVYWYQQSLDQGLQFLIQYYNGEERAKGNILERFSAQQFPDLHSELNLSSLELGDSALYFCASSGGTATYGYTFGSGTRLTVV.

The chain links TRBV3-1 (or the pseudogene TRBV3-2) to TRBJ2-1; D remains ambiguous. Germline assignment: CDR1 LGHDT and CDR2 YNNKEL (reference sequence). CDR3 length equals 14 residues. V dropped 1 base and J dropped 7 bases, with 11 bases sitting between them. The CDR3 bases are TGTGCCAGCAGCCAAGGAACTTCTGTTAATGAGCAGTTCTTC. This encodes CASSQGTSVNEQFF.

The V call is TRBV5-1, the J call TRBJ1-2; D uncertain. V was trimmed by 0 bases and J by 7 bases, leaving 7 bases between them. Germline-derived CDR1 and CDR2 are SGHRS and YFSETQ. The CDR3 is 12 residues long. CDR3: CASSLGESGYTF. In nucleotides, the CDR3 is TGCGCCAGCAGCTTGGGTGAAAGTGGCTACACCTTC.

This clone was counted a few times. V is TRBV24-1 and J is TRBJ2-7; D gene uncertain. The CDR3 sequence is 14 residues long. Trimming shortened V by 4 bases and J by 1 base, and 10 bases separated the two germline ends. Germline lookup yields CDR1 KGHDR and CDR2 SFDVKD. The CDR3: CATSDSRRSYEQYF. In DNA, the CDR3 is TGTGCCACCAGTGACTCCCGAAGATCCTACGAGCAGTACTTC.

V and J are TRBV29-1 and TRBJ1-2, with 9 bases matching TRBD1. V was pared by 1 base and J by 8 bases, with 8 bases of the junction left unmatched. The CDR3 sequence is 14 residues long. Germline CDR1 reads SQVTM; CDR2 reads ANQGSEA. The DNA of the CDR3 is TGCAGCGTTGAAGGCTCGGGACAGGGTTTCGGCTACACCTTC. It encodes CSVEGSGQGFGYTF.

The CDR3 DNA sequence: TGCGCCAGCAGCTCAGAGGTCGGAAGGGGGGGCAATCAGCCCCAGCATTTT. Its translation is CASSSEVGRGGNQPQHF. The chain combines TRBV4-1 with TRBJ1-5; D is perhaps TRBD1 (6 bases). The CDR3 runs to 17 residues. The V gene's germline CDR1 is MGHRA and CDR2 YSYEKL. Trimming left V 5 bases short and J 2 bases short, with 19 bases between.

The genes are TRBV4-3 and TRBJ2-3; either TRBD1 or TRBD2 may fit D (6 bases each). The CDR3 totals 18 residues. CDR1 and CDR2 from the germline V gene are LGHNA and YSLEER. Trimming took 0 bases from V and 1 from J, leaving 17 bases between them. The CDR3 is CASSQERMGGAGTDTQYF. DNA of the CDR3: TGCGCCAGCAGCCAAGAGAGGATGGGGGGCGCCGGCACAGATACGCAGTATTTT.

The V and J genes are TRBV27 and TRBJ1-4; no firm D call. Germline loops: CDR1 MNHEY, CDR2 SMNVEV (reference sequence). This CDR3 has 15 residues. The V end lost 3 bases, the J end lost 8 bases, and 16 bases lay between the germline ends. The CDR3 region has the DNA TGTGCCAGCAGTTTCTCCTTGGCGCGGCGGGAAAAACTGTTTTTT. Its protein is CASSFSLARREKLFF.

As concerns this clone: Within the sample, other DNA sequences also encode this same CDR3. Written as DNA, the CDR3 is TGTGCCAGCTCACCCGGGATCTCTGGAAACACCATATATTTT. Translated: CASSPGISGNTIYF. The chain employs TRBV18 and TRBJ1-3; unclear D gene. Germline CDR1 and CDR2: KGHSH and LQKENI. V was pared by 3 bases and J by 0 bases, with 6 bases between. The length of the CDR3 is 14 residues.

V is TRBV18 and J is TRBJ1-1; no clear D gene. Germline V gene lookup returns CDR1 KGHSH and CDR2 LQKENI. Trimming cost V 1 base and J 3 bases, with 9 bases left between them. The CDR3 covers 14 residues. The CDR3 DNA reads TGTGCCAGCTCACCACAGGACGGATACACTGAAGCTTTCTTT. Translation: CASSPQDGYTEAFF.

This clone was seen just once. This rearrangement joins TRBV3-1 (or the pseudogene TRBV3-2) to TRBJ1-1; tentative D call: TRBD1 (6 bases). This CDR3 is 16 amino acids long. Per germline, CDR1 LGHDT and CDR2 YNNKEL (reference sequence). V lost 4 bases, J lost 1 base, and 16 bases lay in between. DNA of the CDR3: TGTGCCAGCAGCCTCCTCCCCGTGACAGGGAACACTGAAGCTTTCTTT. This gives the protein CASSLLPVTGNTEAFF.

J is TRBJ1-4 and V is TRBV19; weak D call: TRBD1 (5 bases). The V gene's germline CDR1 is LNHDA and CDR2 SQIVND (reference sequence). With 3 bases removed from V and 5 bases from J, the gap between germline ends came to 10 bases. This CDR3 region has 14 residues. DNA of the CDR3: TGTGCCAGTAGTATTGCCTACAGGAATGAAAAACTGTTTTTT. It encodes CASSIAYRNEKLFF.

CDR3 in DNA: TGTGCCACCAGTGGGACAGGGGGCGAAAAGACCCAGTACTTC. Protein sequence: CATSGTGGEKTQYF. The chain links TRBV24-1 to TRBJ2-5; 11 bases map to TRBD1. Germline loops: CDR1 KGHDR, CDR2 SFDVKD. The CDR3 sequence is 14 residues long. The J segment lost 6 bases and the V segment lost 5 bases, leaving 4 bases of the junction unmatched.

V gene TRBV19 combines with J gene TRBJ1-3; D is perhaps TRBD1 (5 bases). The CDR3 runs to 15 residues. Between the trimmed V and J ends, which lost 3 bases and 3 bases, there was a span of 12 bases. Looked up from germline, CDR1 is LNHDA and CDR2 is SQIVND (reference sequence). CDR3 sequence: CASSITGTNGNTIYF. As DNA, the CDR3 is TGTGCCAGTAGTATTACCGGGACGAATGGAAACACCATATATTTT.

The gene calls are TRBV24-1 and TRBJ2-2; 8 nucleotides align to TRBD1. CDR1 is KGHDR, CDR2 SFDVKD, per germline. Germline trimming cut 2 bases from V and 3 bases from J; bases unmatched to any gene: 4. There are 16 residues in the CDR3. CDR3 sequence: CATSDSGQGYTGELFF. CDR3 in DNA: TGTGCCACCAGTGATTCCGGACAGGGCTACACCGGGGAGCTGTTTTTT.

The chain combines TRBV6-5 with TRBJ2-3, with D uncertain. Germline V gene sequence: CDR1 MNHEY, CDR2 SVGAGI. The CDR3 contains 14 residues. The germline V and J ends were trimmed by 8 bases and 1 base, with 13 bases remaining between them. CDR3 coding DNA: TGTGCCAGCCAACCAAGCTATGGCACAGATACGCAGTATTTT. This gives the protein CASQPSYGTDTQYF.

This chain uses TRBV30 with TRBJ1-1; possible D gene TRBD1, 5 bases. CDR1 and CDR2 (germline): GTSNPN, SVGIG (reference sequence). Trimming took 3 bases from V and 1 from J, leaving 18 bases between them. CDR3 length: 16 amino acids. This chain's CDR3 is CAWRGRARGWNTEAFF. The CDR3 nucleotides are TGTGCCTGGAGAGGTAGGGCTCGGGGCTGGAACACTGAAGCTTTCTTT.